Listed below are T cell receptor beta chains from one sample, sequenced in a study of T cells in tuberculosis. TCRdb's table, derived via immunoSEQ multiplex PCR, lists solely in-frame clones and lacks some. The table lists about 49,000 clones, 90% to 95% of them singletons. The sequenced sample was PBMCs, obtained at tuberculosis diagnosis. These receptors were taken from an adult with tuberculosis. CDR3s include the opening cysteine and the closing phenylalanine or tryptophan. The D gene is left open where the match is weak. A clone size is listed for some rows: how often the clone was seen (once, few, many), or a class if it is expanded.

D gene	clone size	V gene	J gene	CDR3 DNA	CDR3 protein
TRBD1	NA	TRBV6-1	TRBJ1-2	TGTGCCAGCAGTGGTTCGACAGGGGGAGGCTACACCTTC	CASSGSTGGGYTF
NA	NA	TRBV6-1	TRBJ1-2	TGTGCCAGCAGTCCCGCTATCGGGTTTGGCTACACCTTC	CASSPAIGFGYTF
NA	NA	TRBV5-1	TRBJ2-1	TGCGCCAGCAGCTTGGCTAGCTCCAATGAGCAGTTCTTC	CASSLASSNEQFF
NA	NA	TRBV7-6	TRBJ2-3	TGTGCCAGCAGCTTAAGTATAGCTAGCCCCACCACAGATACGCAGTATTTT	CASSLSIASPTTDTQYF
NA	NA	TRBV21-1	TRBJ2-7	TGTGCCAGCAGCAAAGACAGGAGACAGGGTCCCTACGAGCAGTACTTC	CASSKDRRQGPYEQYF
NA	NA	TRBV28	TRBJ2-7	TGTGCCAGCAGTTTCCCCAGGGCATTCTACGAGCAGTACTTC	CASSFPRAFYEQYF
NA	NA	TRBV18	TRBJ1-2	TGTGCCAGCTCACCTTCGACAGACTATGGCTACACCTTC	CASSPSTDYGYTF
NA	NA	TRBV7-2	TRBJ2-3	TGTGCCAGCAGCTTCCAGGGAGATACGCAGTATTTT	CASSFQGDTQYF
NA	NA	TRBV5-1	TRBJ2-2	TGCGCCGGAAGGATGGGCGGGACCGGGGAGCTGTTTTTT	CAGRMGGTGELFF
TRBD1	NA	TRBV29-1	TRBJ1-2	TGCAGCGTTGGACAGGGGGCCTATGGCTACACCTTC	CSVGQGAYGYTF
NA	NA	TRBV28	TRBJ1-2	TGTGCCAGCATGAGAGACGGGGGGATTCATGGCTACACCTTC	CASMRDGGIHGYTF
NA	NA	TRBV29-1	TRBJ1-1	TGCAGCGTTGACAGGGGGAACACTGAAGCTTTCTTT	CSVDRGNTEAFF
TRBD2	NA	TRBV15	TRBJ2-1	TGTGCCACCAGCAGAGAAGAGGGAGGGCCGTGGAATGAGCAGTTCTTC	CATSREEGGPWNEQFF
NA	NA	TRBV5-4	TRBJ2-1	TGTGCCAGCAGCCCTAGGGCGGGCGCCTCCTACAATGAGCAGTTCTTC	CASSPRAGASYNEQFF
TRBD2	NA	TRBV28	TRBJ2-1	TGTGCCAGCAGTTTATGGTTCCTAGCGGGAGCCCCGACGCAGTTCTTC	CASSLWFLAGAPTQFF
TRBD2	NA	TRBV5-1	TRBJ2-3	TGCGCCAGCAGCTTGGGACTAGCGGGAGCAGATACGCAGTATTTT	CASSLGLAGADTQYF
NA	NA	TRBV7-8	TRBJ2-1	TGTGCCAGCAGCTTAGCCGGACTAAGCTCCTACAATGAGCAGTTCTTC	CASSLAGLSSYNEQFF
TRBD1	NA	TRBV15	TRBJ1-2	TGTGCCACCAGCAGAGTAAACAGGGGGCAAGGCTACACCTTC	CATSRVNRGQGYTF
TRBD1	NA	TRBV28	TRBJ2-5	TGTGCCAGCAGTGTTACAGGGGAAGGAGAGACCCAGTACTTC	CASSVTGEGETQYF
NA	once	TRBV15	TRBJ2-3	TGTGCCACCGGACTTGGTGGCCAACCAACGCAGTATTTT	CATGLGGQPTQYF
TRBD1	NA	TRBV6-5	TRBJ1-5	TGTGCCAGCCGTAGGACAGGGACAGGTGAACAGCCCCAGCATTTT	CASRRTGTGEQPQHF
NA	NA	TRBV2	TRBJ1-2	TGTGCCAGCAGGGACGGGGGGGGCTATGGCTACACCTTC	CASRDGGGYGYTF
TRBD2	NA	TRBV7-2	TRBJ2-7	TGTGCCAGCAGCTTTTCCGGACTAGCGGGCTCCTACGAGCAGTACTTC	CASSFSGLAGSYEQYF
TRBD1	NA	TRBV6-6	TRBJ1-4	TGTGCCAGCAGTTTCGGCGGGACAGGGTATGAAAAACTGTTTTTT	CASSFGGTGYEKLFF
NA	NA	TRBV7-8	TRBJ2-1	TGTGCCAGCAGCTCCGCCGGCGGCGTCTACAATGAGCAGTTCTTC	CASSSAGGVYNEQFF
NA	NA	TRBV18	TRBJ2-5	TGTGCCAGCTTCCTAACTCGACAAGAGACCCAGTACTTC	CASFLTRQETQYF
NA	NA	TRBV6-5	TRBJ2-7	TGTGCCAGCAGCACAGGTACGGCCTACGAGCAGTACTTC	CASSTGTAYEQYF
NA	few	TRBV2	TRBJ2-7	TGTGCCAGCGCGAGGGGGGGCCTCTACGAGCAGTACTTC	CASARGGLYEQYF
TRBD1	NA	TRBV29-1	TRBJ1-3	TGCAGCGCCTACAGGGGATCTGGAAACACCATATATTTT	CSAYRGSGNTIYF
NA	NA	TRBV30	TRBJ1-3	TGTGCCTCCCTGGGCTCCTCTGGAAACACCATATATTTT	CASLGSSGNTIYF
NA	NA	TRBV29-1	TRBJ2-1	TGCAGCGTTGATTGGAAGCGTTACAATGAGCAGTTCTTC	CSVDWKRYNEQFF
NA	NA	TRBV15	TRBJ2-7	TGTGCCACCAGCCTAAACCAGGGCTACGAGCAGTACTTC	CATSLNQGYEQYF
NA	NA	TRBV5-6	TRBJ2-3	TGTGCCAGCAGCTTGGGGAGGGCCAGGGACACAGATACGCAGTATTTT	CASSLGRARDTDTQYF
TRBD1	NA	TRBV30	TRBJ2-1	TGTGCCTGGAGTACAGGGGTGCTAGGTGAGCAGTTCTTC	CAWSTGVLGEQFF
TRBD1	NA	TRBV6-1	TRBJ2-3	TGTGCCAGCAGTTCCGGGACAGGGGGCACAGATACGCAGTATTTT	CASSSGTGGTDTQYF
TRBD1	NA	TRBV6-6	TRBJ1-5	TGTGCCAGCAGTTACTCGGGACAGGGGGCAGGCCAGCCCCAGCATTTT	CASSYSGQGAGQPQHF
NA	NA	TRBV27	TRBJ1-6	TGTGCCAGCAGTTTAATACGAGGTGGTGATTCACCCCTCCACTTT	CASSLIRGGDSPLHF
TRBD1	NA	TRBV30	TRBJ1-6	TGTGCCTGGAGTCCGTTGACAGGGAATAATTCACCCCTCCACTTT	CAWSPLTGNNSPLHF
NA	NA	TRBV28	TRBJ1-1	TGTGCCAGCAGTTTAATAGCGCCGTCTTCTGAAGCTTTCTTT	CASSLIAPSSEAFF
TRBD2	NA	TRBV5-6	TRBJ2-1	TGTGCCAGCAGCCTGGCGGGGGGTACTGCCCCTAGAAATGAGCAGTTCTTC	CASSLAGGTAPRNEQFF
NA	NA	TRBV25-1	TRBJ1-4	TGTGCCAGCAGTCCATTCCAGGGAGGGGATGAAAAACTGTTTTTT	CASSPFQGGDEKLFF
NA	NA	TRBV7-2	TRBJ2-7	TGTGCCAGCAGCTTAGTAAGCGAGGGCGAGCAGTACTTC	CASSLVSEGEQYF
TRBD1	NA	TRBV7-6	TRBJ2-1	TGTGCCAGCAGCCAATTCATCGGGACAGGAGCACACAATGAGCAGTTCTTC	CASSQFIGTGAHNEQFF
TRBD1	NA	TRBV30	TRBJ1-1	TGTGCCTGGAGCGGGGACAGTGACACTGAAGCTTTCTTT	CAWSGDSDTEAFF
TRBD1	NA	TRBV30	TRBJ1-4	TGTGCCGGAAACAGGGGTAATGAAAAACTGTTTTTT	CAGNRGNEKLFF
TRBD2	NA	TRBV19	TRBJ2-2	TGTGCCAGTAGTGTAGGACTAGCGGGAGGACCCACCGGGGAGCTGTTTTTT	CASSVGLAGGPTGELFF
NA	NA	TRBV27	TRBJ2-5	TGTGCCAGCAGGGGCTGGGGGCCGGATCAAGAGACCCAGTACTTC	CASRGWGPDQETQYF
NA	NA	TRBV6-5	TRBJ2-1	TGTGCCAGCCATCGTACTAGCCTAAGCAATGAGCAGTTCTTC	CASHRTSLSNEQFF
TRBD2	NA	TRBV6-1	TRBJ2-1	TGTGCCAGCAGTGAACAGCGGACTAGCGGGAGGGTGTATGAGCAGTTCTTC	CASSEQRTSGRVYEQFF
NA	once	TRBV19	TRBJ1-1	TGTGCCAGTAGTCCCAAACAGGTCCAGAACACTGAAGCTTTCTTT	CASSPKQVQNTEAFF
TRBD1	NA	TRBV5-1	TRBJ2-3	TGCGCCAGCAGCTCCCCGCGTACAGGGGGCAATACGCAGTATTTT	CASSSPRTGGNTQYF